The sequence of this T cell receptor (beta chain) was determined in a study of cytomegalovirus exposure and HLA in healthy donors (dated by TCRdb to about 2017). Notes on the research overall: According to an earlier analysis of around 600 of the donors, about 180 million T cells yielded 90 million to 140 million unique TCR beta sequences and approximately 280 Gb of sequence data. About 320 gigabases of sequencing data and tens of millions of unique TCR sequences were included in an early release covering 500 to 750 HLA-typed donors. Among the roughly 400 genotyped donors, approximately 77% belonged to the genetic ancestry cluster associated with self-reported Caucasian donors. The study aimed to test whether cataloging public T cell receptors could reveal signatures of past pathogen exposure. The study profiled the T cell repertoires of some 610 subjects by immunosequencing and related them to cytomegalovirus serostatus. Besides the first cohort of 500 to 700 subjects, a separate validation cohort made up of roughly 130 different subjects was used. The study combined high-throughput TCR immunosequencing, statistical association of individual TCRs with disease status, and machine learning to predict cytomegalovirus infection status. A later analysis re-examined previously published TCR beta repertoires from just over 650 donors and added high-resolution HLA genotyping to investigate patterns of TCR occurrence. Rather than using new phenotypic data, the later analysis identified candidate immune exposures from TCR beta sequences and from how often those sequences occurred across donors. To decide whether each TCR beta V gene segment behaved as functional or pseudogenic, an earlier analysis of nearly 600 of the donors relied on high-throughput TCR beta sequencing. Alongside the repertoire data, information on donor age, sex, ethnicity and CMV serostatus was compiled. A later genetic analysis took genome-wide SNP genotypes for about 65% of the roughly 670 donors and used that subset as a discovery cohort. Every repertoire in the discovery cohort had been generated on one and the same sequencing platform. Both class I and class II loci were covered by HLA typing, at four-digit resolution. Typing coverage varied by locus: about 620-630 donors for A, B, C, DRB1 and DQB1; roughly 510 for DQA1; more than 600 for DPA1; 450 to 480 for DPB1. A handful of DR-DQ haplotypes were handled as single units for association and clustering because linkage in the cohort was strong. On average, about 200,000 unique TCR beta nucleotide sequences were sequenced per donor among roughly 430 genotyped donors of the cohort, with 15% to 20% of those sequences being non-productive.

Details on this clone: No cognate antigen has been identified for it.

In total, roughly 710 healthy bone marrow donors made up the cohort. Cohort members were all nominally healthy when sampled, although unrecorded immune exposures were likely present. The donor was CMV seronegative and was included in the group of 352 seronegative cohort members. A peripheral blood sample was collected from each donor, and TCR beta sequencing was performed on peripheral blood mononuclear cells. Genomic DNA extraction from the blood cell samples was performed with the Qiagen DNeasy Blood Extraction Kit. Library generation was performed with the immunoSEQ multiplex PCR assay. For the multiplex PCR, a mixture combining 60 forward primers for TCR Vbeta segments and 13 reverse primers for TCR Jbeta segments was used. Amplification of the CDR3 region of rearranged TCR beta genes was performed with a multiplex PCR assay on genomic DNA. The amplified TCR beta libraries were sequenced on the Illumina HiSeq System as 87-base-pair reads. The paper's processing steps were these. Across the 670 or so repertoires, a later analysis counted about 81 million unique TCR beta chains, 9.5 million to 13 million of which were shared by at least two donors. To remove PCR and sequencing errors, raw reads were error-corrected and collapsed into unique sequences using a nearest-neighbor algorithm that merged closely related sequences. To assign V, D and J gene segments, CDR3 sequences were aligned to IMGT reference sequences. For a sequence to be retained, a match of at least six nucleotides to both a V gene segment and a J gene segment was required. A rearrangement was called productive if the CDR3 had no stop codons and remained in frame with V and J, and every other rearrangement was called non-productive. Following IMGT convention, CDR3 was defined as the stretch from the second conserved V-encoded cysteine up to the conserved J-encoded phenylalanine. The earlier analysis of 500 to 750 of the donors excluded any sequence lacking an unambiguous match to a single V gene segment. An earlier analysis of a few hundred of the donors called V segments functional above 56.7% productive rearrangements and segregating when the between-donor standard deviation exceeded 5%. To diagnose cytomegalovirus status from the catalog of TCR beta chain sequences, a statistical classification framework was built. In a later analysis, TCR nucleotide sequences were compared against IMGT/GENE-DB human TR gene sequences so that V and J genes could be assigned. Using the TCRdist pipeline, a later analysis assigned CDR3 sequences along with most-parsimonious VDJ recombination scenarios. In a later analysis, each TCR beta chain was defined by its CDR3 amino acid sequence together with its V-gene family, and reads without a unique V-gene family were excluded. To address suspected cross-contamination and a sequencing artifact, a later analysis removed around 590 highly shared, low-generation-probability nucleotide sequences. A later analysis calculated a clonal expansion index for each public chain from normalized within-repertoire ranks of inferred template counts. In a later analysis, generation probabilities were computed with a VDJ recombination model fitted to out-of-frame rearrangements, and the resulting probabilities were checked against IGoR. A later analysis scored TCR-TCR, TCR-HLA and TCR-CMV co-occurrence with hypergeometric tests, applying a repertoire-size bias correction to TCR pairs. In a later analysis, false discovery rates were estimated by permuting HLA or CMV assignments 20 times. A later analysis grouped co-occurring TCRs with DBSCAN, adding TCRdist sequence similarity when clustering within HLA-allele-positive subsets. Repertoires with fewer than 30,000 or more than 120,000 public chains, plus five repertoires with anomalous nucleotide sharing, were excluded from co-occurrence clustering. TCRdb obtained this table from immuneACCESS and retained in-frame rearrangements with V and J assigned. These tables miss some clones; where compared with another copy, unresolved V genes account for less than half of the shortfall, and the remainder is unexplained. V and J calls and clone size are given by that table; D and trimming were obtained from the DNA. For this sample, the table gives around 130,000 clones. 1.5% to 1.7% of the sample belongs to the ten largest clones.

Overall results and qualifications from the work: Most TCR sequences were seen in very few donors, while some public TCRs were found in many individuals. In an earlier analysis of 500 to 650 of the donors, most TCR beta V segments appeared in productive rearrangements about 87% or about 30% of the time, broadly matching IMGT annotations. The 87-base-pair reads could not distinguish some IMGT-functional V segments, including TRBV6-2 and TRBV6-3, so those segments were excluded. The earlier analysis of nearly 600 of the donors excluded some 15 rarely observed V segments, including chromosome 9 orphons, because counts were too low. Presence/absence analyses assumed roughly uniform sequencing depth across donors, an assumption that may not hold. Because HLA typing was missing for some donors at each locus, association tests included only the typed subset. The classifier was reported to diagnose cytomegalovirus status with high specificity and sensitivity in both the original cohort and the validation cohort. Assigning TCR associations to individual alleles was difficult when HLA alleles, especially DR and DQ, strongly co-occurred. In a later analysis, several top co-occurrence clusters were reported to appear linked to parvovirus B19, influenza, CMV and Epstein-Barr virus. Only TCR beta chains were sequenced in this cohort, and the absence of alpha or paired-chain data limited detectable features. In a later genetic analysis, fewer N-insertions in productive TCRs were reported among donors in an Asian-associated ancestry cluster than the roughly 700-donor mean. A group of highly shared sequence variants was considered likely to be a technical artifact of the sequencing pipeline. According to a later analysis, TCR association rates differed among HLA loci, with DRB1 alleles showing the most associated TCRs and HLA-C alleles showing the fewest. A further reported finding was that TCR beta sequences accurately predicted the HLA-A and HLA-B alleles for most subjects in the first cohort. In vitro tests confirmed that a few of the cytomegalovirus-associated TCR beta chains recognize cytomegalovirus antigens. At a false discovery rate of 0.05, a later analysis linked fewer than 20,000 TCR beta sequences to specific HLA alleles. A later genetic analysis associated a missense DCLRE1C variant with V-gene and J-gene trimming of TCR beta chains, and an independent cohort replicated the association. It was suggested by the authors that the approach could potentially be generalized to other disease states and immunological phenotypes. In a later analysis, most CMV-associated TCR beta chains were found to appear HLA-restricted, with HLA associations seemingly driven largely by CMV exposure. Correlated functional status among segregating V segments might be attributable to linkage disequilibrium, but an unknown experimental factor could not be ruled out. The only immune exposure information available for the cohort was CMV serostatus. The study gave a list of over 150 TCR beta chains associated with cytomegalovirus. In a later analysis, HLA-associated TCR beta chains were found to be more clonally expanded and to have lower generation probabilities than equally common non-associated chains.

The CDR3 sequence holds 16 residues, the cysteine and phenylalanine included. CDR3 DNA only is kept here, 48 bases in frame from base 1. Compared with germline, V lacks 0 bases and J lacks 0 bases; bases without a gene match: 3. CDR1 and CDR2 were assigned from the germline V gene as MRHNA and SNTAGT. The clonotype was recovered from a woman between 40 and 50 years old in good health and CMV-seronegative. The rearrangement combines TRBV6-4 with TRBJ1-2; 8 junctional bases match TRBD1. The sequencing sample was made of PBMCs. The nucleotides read TGTGCCAGCAGTGACTCTTCAGGGGGCCCTAACTATGGCTACACCTTC. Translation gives CASSDSSGGPNYGYTF.